Below, 26 T cell receptor beta chains from the same sample are listed, as sequenced in a study of T cell responses to AZD1222 COVID-19 vaccine. Assay used: immunoSEQ multiplex PCR; TCRdb lists only in-frame clones, some missing. The sample has about 120,000 clones, 88% seen once. Sequences were derived from peripheral blood, sampled 28 days after the second AZD1222 dose. All receptors come from an adult who received the AZD1222 COVID-19 vaccine.

V usage is TRBV27 and J usage is TRBJ2-7, with D perhaps given as TRBD1 or TRBD2 (7 bases each). The CDR3 runs 14 residues. V lost 5 bases and J lost 12, with 23 bases in between. CDR1 and CDR2 from the germline V gene are MNHEY and SMNVEV (reference sequence). DNA for the CDR3: TGTGCCAGCAGTGGCCTCCAGGGGGGGCAGTACTCGTACTTC. Its translation is CASSGLQGGQYSYF.

Points on this clone: Other DNA sequences in the same sample also yield this CDR3. The V and J genes are TRBV4-1 and TRBJ1-2; 8 nucleotides agree with TRBD1. CDR1 and CDR2 from the germline V gene are MGHRA and YSYEKL. This CDR3 spans 15 amino acids. J gave up 0 bases and V 5 bases, and 5 bases lay outside the gene matches. In nucleotides, the CDR3 is TGCGCCAGCAGCAGAGAACAGGGGGCTAACTATGGCTACACCTTC. This gives the protein CASSREQGANYGYTF.

The gene calls are TRBV10-2 and TRBJ2-7, with no clear D. Germline V gene sequence: CDR1 WSHSY, CDR2 SAAADI. The CDR3 runs to 11 residues. V lost 5 bases to trimming and J lost 6 bases, with 8 bases between them. The CDR3 sequence is CASSPRPEQYF. CDR3 DNA: TGCGCCAGCAGTCCTAGACCCGAGCAGTACTTC.

This chain joins TRBV5-6 and TRBJ1-2, with TRBD1 as a possible D gene (5 bases). The CDR3 is made up of 14 amino acids. Trimming pared 0 bases from V and 6 bases from J, leaving 12 bases between. Germline V lookup: CDR1 SGHDT, CDR2 YYEEEE. In DNA, the CDR3 is TGTGCCAGCAGCTTGGAAGAGGGGTTGAATGGCTACACCTTC. As protein: CASSLEEGLNGYTF.

The chain carries TRBV5-8 and TRBJ1-2; D is unresolved. The CDR3 covers 13 residues. Trimming pared 4 bases from V and 4 bases from J, leaving 11 bases between. Germline CDR1 is SGHTS and CDR2 is YDEGEE. The CDR3 is CASSRRAFYGYTF. CDR3 nucleotides: TGTGCCAGCAGCCGGAGGGCTTTCTATGGCTACACCTTC.

This chain links TRBV11-2 with TRBJ1-1, with D unresolved. Germline assignment: CDR1 SGHAT and CDR2 FQNNGV. V lost 1 base and J 5 bases, leaving 11 bases between the germline ends. The CDR3 is 14 amino acids. CDR3 bases: TGTGCCAGCAGCTTAGGAGGAGTTCGGACTGAAGCTTTCTTT. Translating gives CASSLGGVRTEAFF.

The chain employs TRBV5-6 and TRBJ2-1, with D uncertain. V was cut by 3 bases and J by 1 base, with 11 bases left in between. Germline CDR1 reads SGHDT; CDR2 reads YYEEEE. This CDR3 region has 15 residues. This CDR3 reads CASSSWSSSYNEQFF. CDR3 in DNA: TGTGCCAGCAGCTCTTGGTCGAGTTCCTACAATGAGCAGTTCTTC.

The V and J genes are TRBV21-1 and TRBJ1-6; the D call of TRBD1 is as the table states it, not checked on the DNA. TRBV21-1 is assigned pseudogene status. The CDR3 loop spans 14 amino acids. The CDR3 protein is CASSPTGVTSPLHF. The CDR3 DNA is TGTGCCAGCAGCCCGACAGGGGTTACTTCACCCCTCCACTTT.

This chain joins TRBV10-2 and TRBJ1-4; no clear D. With 3 bases removed from V and 0 bases from J, the gap between germline ends came to 14 bases. This CDR3 spans 17 amino acids. CDR1 is WSHSY and CDR2 is SAAADI in the germline V gene. Written as DNA, the CDR3 is TGCGCCAGCAGTGATCTGGAGTCCCCTGCAACTAATGAAAAACTGTTTTTT. Its protein is CASSDLESPATNEKLFF.

This clone was observed once. V gene TRBV5-4 combines with J gene TRBJ1-2, with D possibly being TRBD1 (5 bases). The length of the CDR3 is 14 residues. The V gene lost 0 bases and the J gene lost 7 bases, with 13 bases spanning the gap. Germline loops: CDR1 SGHNT, CDR2 YYREEE (reference sequence). The CDR3: CASSLVGDSTGYTF. DNA of the CDR3: TGTGCCAGCAGCTTGGTGGGGGATTCGACTGGCTACACCTTC.

The V and J genes are TRBV11-2 and TRBJ2-3; 7 bases align to TRBD1. The trim removed 4 bases at V and 5 bases at J, leaving 6 bases unmatched. CDR3 length equals 14 residues. CDR1 and CDR2 (germline): SGHAT, FQNNGV. The CDR3 DNA follows: TGTGCCAGCAGCTCCGGGACAGTGGGAGATACGCAGTATTTT. This codes for CASSSGTVGDTQYF.

A remark on this clone: The same CDR3 also results from other DNA sequences found in this sample. Here the CDR3 reads CASSEDRENSPLHF. The CDR3 nucleotides are TGTGCCAGCAGTGAGGACAGGGAAAATTCACCCCTCCACTTT. The chain uses TRBV6-4 and TRBJ1-6, with 8 bases identical to TRBD1. Germline CDR1 and CDR2: MRHNA and SNTAGT. The CDR3 length is 14 residues. V lost 3 bases to trimming and J lost 7 bases; unmatched junction nucleotides: 2.

This chain uses TRBV2 with TRBJ1-5; 8 bases agree with TRBD1. V shed 8 bases and J 6 bases; nucleotides not matched to a gene: 6. CDR3 length: 13 amino acids. Germline assignment: CDR1 SNHLY and CDR2 FYNNEI. The DNA for the CDR3 is TGTGCCAGCCTGGACAGGGCGGGTCAGCCCCAGCATTTT. It yields the protein CASLDRAGQPQHF.

The gene calls are TRBV9 and TRBJ1-1; D perhaps matches TRBD1 (5 bases). This CDR3 has 15 amino acids. V gave up 4 bases and J gave up 4 bases, with 17 bases separating them. Germline V gene data show CDR1 as SGDLS and CDR2 as YYNGEE. CDR3 sequence: CASSPSGGGGTEAFF. DNA for the CDR3: TGTGCCAGCAGCCCCTCGGGGGGGGGAGGCACTGAAGCTTTCTTT.

V usage is TRBV30 and J usage is TRBJ1-2; D is perhaps TRBD1 (5 bases). The CDR3 is 15 amino acids. CDR1 and CDR2 from the germline V gene are GTSNPN and SVGIG (reference sequence). V lost 2 bases and J lost 2, with 15 bases in between. CDR3 sequence: CAWSFPGRRNYGYTF. For the CDR3, the DNA is TGTGCCTGGAGTTTCCCGGGACGCCGGAACTATGGCTACACCTTC.

The chain couples TRBV15 to TRBJ2-1; D ambiguous. Trimming shortened V by 0 bases and J by 5 bases, and 14 bases separated the two germline ends. The CDR3 has 16 amino acids. The V gene's germline CDR1 is LNHNV and CDR2 YYDKDF (reference sequence). The DNA of the CDR3 is TGTGCCACCAGCAGAGATGATGTGGGTCCCCACAATGAGCAGTTCTTC. It is translated as CATSRDDVGPHNEQFF.

The V and J genes are TRBV5-5 and TRBJ2-7, with a weak D call TRBD2 (5 bases). This CDR3 comprises 15 residues. Trimming removed 7 bases from V and 3 bases from J, with 20 bases in between. Germline V CDR1 and CDR2: SGHKS, YYEKEE (reference sequence). CDR3 sequence: CASLRTGITGYEQYF. CDR3 bases: TGTGCCAGCCTCCGTACCGGGATCACGGGCTACGAGCAGTACTTC.

As DNA, the CDR3 is TGTGCCAGCAGCTTAGAGGCAGTCCAAGAGACCCAGTACTTC. Residues: CASSLEAVQETQYF. The chain carries TRBV7-6 and TRBJ2-5; D remains unclear. The CDR3 sequence is 14 residues long. Germline lookup yields CDR1 SGHVS and CDR2 FNYEAQ. V lost 1 base to trimming and J lost 1 base, with 7 bases between them.

The chain uses TRBV6-5 and TRBJ2-1; TRBD1 agrees at 7 bases. This CDR3 region has 16 residues. V was clipped by 4 bases and J by 7 bases; unmatched bases: 13. Germline CDR1 reads MNHEY; CDR2 reads SVGAGI. The CDR3 DNA is TGTGCCAGCAGTTGGACACAGGGGTATTCCGGGAATGAGCAGTTCTTC. Its protein is CASSWTQGYSGNEQFF.

The chain combines TRBV2 with TRBJ1-1; D may be TRBD1 (5 bases). The CDR3 runs to 14 residues. Trimming cost V 3 bases and J 5 bases, with 13 bases left between them. CDR1 is SNHLY and CDR2 is FYNNEI in the germline V gene. The CDR3 is CASSEIGAGTEAFF. The CDR3 DNA reads as TGTGCCAGCAGTGAGATAGGGGCAGGAACTGAAGCTTTCTTT.

The chain employs TRBV7-9 and TRBJ1-2; D not resolved. V lost 5 bases and J lost 8, with 15 bases in between. This CDR3 comprises 13 residues. The germline CDR1 and CDR2 sequences are SEHNR and FQNEAQ (reference sequence). CDR3 DNA: TGTGCCAGCAGCCTCCGAATCGTGGACGGCTACACCTTC. Translation: CASSLRIVDGYTF.

This chain uses TRBV5-1 with TRBJ1-6, with 9 bases fitting TRBD1. This CDR3 contains 16 residues. CDR1 is SGHRS, CDR2 YFSETQ, per germline. V shed 5 bases and J 5 bases; nucleotides not matched to a gene: 8. Here the CDR3 DNA reads TGCGCCAGCAGTTGGGGACAGGGAGGGAATAATTCACCCCTCCACTTT. Residues: CASSWGQGGNNSPLHF.

The chain combines TRBV6-5 with TRBJ1-4; no definite D call. Germline CDR1 and CDR2: MNHEY and SVGAGI. Trimming pared 0 bases from V and 4 bases from J, leaving 12 bases between. This CDR3 has 16 residues. The CDR3 bases are TGTGCCAGCAGTTACTCGATAAACCGCCGTAATGAAAAACTGTTTTTT. Protein sequence: CASSYSINRRNEKLFF.

V usage is TRBV10-1 and J usage is TRBJ2-7; D may correspond to TRBD1 or TRBD2 (5 bases each). The CDR3 covers 17 residues. V lost 5 bases, J lost 6 bases, and 26 bases lay in between. Germline lookup yields CDR1 WNHNN and CDR2 SYGVQD (reference sequence). CDR3 in DNA: TGCGCCAGCAGTCCCAGAGCACCGGGACCTAAAGGGCGCGAGCAGTACTTC. It yields the protein CASSPRAPGPKGREQYF.

This chain links TRBV30 with TRBJ2-7; D is ambiguous. The CDR3 runs 12 residues. The V end was cut by 3 bases, the J end by 0 bases, with 6 bases between. CDR1 is GTSNPN and CDR2 is SVGIG in the germline V gene (reference sequence). The CDR3 here is CAWSHSSYEQYF. As DNA, the CDR3 is TGTGCCTGGAGCCACAGCTCCTACGAGCAGTACTTC.

This clone appeared a single time. CDR3 in DNA: TGTGCAAGTCGCTTAGTCCGGGACAGGGTTTCGGACACCGGGGAGCTGTTTTTT. This sequence encodes CASRLVRDRVSDTGELFF. The chain combines TRBV12-2 with TRBJ2-2; TRBD1 reflects the table's D call only, with no check against the DNA. TRBV12-2 is listed as a pseudogene. The CDR3 is made up of 18 amino acids.